A selection of T cell receptor beta chains follows, all from one sample in a study of T cell responses to AZD1222 COVID-19 vaccine. TCRdb's copy holds only in-frame clones and misses some; the assay was immunoSEQ multiplex PCR. The table records 160,000 or so clones, about 91% of them present only once. The source material was peripheral blood, sampled on day 0 of AZD1222 vaccination. These receptors came from an adult in good health. The CDR3 runs from the conserved cysteine through the conserved F or W. D genes are given only for firm matches. Not every row has a clone size; where given, it reads once, few, many or a size class.

d_gene	v_gene	j_gene	abundance	CDR3nt	CDR3aa
TRBD1	TRBV30	TRBJ2-7	few	TGTGCCTGGAGTGGGGGCAGGGGGCTGCACGAGCAGTACTTC	CAWSGGRGLHEQYF
-	TRBV18	TRBJ2-1	-	TGTGCCAGCTCACCGCGGGACAAGAACGCCAATGAGCAGTTCTTC	CASSPRDKNANEQFF
TRBD1	TRBV18	TRBJ1-1	-	TGTGCCAGCTCACCCGGGACAGGGTTGGGCACTGAAGCTTTCTTT	CASSPGTGLGTEAFF
-	TRBV6-2/TRBV6-3	TRBJ2-7	-	TGTGCCAGCAGTTCCAGCTCCAAGGGCTTCTACGAGCAGTACTTC	CASSSSSKGFYEQYF
TRBD1	TRBV7-9	TRBJ1-2	-	TGTGCCAGCAGCTTATGGACAGGGCCGGGGCTCCTCCCCGGGAAGGGCTACACCTTC	CASSLWTGPGLLPGKGYTF
-	TRBV28	TRBJ2-3	-	TGTGCCACCCTGGGTTACACAGATACGCAGTATTTT	CATLGYTDTQYF
-	TRBV19	TRBJ2-1	-	TGTGCCAGTAGTATTGATCGGCTAGCTGGCCACAATGAGCAGTTCTTC	CASSIDRLAGHNEQFF
-	TRBV9	TRBJ2-7	once	TGTGCCAGCAGCGAAGGACTGGGCGAGCAGTACTTC	CASSEGLGEQYF
TRBD1	TRBV2	TRBJ2-7	-	TGTGCCAGCAGTGGTGGGACAGCCAACGAGCAGTACTTC	CASSGGTANEQYF
TRBD1	TRBV10-2	TRBJ1-6	-	TGCGCCAGCATGGACAGGGAAAATTCACCCCTCCACTTT	CASMDRENSPLHF
-	TRBV7-2	TRBJ1-2	-	TGTGCCAGCAGCTCACTCGTGAGGAATGGGTATGGCTACACCTTC	CASSSLVRNGYGYTF
-	TRBV6-2/TRBV6-3	TRBJ2-1	-	TGTGCCAGCAGTTACAGTGGGGCGAACAATGAGCAGTTCTTC	CASSYSGANNEQFF
-	TRBV3-1/TRBV3-2	TRBJ2-3	-	TGTGCCAGCAAGAGACTAAGCACAGATACGCAGTATTTT	CASKRLSTDTQYF
TRBD1	TRBV2	TRBJ1-1	once	TGTGCCAGCTTTGCCGGGACAGGCAGACTTTACACTGAAGCTTTCTTT	CASFAGTGRLYTEAFF
-	TRBV7-9	TRBJ1-2	-	TGTGCCAGCAGCTTAGGGAATACTTATGGCTACACCTTC	CASSLGNTYGYTF
-	TRBV2	TRBJ2-4	once	TGTGCCAGCAGTGAAGCGCCAGCGGAGGGCAAAAACATTCAGTACTTC	CASSEAPAEGKNIQYF
-	TRBV7-8	TRBJ1-6	-	TGTGCCAGCAGCAGGGTATCCTATAATTCACCCCTCCACTTT	CASSRVSYNSPLHF
-	TRBV5-6	TRBJ2-3	-	TGTGCCAGCAGCTTGGGTCGGGCTAGCAAGGGAGATACGCAGTATTTT	CASSLGRASKGDTQYF
-	TRBV27	TRBJ1-2	-	TGTGCCAGCAGTCAACAGGGTGGCTATGGCTACACCTTC	CASSQQGGYGYTF
TRBD1	TRBV5-1	TRBJ1-3	many	TGCGCCAGCAGCCCCACAGGGGGAACTGGAAACACCATATATTTT	CASSPTGGTGNTIYF
-	TRBV30	TRBJ2-7	-	TGTGCCTGGAGTCTGGGGGGACGATCCGAGCAGTACTTC	CAWSLGGRSEQYF
-	TRBV2	TRBJ1-1	-	TGTGCCAGCAGAGTGCAGGACATGAACACTGAAGCTTTCTTT	CASRVQDMNTEAFF
TRBD1	TRBV5-8	TRBJ1-1	-	TGTGCCAGCAGCTTGCACAGGGGGTTTGATACTTCTTTGAAGAACACTGAAGCTTTCTTT	CASSLHRGFDTSLKNTEAFF
-	TRBV7-2	TRBJ2-7	-	TGTGCCAGCAGCTCCCCGGGACTTGTCTACGAGCAGTACTTC	CASSSPGLVYEQYF
TRBD1	TRBV5-4	TRBJ1-2	-	TGTGCCAGCAGCTTGGATTCTTGGGGAGGGGGCGAGGCTGGCTACACCTTC	CASSLDSWGGGEAGYTF
-	TRBV7-3	TRBJ2-6	-	TGTGCCAGCAGCTTAAAACCCCCTGGGGCCAACGTCCTGACTTTC	CASSLKPPGANVLTF